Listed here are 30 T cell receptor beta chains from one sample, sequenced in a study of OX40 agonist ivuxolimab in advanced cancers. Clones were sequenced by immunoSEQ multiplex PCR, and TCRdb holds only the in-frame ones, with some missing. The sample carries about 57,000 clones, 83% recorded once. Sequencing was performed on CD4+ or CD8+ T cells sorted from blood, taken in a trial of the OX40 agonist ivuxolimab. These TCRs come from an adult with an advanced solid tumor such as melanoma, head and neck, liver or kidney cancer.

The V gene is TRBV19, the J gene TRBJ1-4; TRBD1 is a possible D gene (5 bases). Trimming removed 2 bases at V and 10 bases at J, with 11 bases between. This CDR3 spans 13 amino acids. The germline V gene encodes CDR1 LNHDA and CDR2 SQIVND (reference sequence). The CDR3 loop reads CASSIKGTGKLFF. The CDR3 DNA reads TGTGCCAGTAGTATAAAGGGCACAGGAAAACTGTTTTTT.

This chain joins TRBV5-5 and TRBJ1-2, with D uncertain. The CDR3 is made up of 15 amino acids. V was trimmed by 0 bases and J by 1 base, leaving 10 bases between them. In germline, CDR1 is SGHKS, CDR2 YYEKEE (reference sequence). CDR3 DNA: TGTGCCAGCAGCTTGGCCCCCAACCTTAACTATGGCTACACCTTC. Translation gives CASSLAPNLNYGYTF.

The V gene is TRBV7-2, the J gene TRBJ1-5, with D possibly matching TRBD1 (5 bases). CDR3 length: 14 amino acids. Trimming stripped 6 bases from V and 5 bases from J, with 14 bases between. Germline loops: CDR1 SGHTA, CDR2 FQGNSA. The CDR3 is CASSPGGTYQPQHF. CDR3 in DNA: TGTGCCAGCAGTCCCGGGGGGACTTATCAGCCCCAGCATTTT.

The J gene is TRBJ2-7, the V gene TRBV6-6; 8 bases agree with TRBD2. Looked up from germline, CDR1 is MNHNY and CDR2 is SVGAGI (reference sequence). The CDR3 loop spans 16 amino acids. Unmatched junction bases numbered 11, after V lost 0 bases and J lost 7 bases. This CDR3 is CASSYSGGRFLGEQYF. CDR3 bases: TGTGCCAGCAGTTACTCGGGCGGGAGGTTCCTAGGGGAGCAGTACTTC.

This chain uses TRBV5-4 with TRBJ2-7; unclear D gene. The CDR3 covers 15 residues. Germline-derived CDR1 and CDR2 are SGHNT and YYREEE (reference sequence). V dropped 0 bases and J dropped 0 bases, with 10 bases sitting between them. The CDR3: CASSLGSGSSYEQYF. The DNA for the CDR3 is TGTGCCAGCAGCTTGGGATCAGGTAGCTCCTACGAGCAGTACTTC.

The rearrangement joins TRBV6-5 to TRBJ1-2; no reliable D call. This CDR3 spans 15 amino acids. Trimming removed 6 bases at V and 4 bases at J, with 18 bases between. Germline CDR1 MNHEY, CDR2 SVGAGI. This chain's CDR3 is CASSKRTGSLYGYTF. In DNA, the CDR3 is TGTGCCAGCAGCAAACGCACCGGGAGCCTCTATGGCTACACCTTC.

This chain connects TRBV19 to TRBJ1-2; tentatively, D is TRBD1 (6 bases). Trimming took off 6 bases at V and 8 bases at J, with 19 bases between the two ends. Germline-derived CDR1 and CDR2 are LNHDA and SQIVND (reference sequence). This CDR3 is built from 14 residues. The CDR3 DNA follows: TGTGCCAGTAGACCACCGGGACACCTAGGGGGCTACACCTTC. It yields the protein CASRPPGHLGGYTF.

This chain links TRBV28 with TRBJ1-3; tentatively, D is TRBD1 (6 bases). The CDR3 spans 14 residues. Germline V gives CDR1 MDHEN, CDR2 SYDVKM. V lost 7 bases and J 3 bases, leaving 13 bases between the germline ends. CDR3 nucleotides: TGTGCCAGCACCGAACAGGGCAGTGGAAACACCATATATTTT. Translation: CASTEQGSGNTIYF.

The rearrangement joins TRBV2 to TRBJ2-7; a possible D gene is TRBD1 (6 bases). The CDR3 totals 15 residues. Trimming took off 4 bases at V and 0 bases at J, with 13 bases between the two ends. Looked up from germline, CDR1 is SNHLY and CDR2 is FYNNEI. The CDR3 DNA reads TGTGCCAGCAGTGCTCCGGGACACAACTCCTACGAGCAGTACTTC. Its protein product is CASSAPGHNSYEQYF. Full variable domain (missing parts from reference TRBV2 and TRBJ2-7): EPEVTQTPSHQVTQMGQEVILRCVPISNHLYFYWYRQILGQKVEFLVSFYNNEISEKSEIFDDQFSVERPDGSNFTLKIRSTKLEDSAMYFCASSAPGHNSYEQYFGPGTRLTVT.

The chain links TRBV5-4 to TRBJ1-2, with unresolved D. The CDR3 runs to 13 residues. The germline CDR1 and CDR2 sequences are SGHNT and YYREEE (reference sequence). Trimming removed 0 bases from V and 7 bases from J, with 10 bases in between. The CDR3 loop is CASSLGNVGGYTF. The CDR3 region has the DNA TGTGCCAGCAGCTTGGGGAATGTCGGTGGCTACACCTTC.

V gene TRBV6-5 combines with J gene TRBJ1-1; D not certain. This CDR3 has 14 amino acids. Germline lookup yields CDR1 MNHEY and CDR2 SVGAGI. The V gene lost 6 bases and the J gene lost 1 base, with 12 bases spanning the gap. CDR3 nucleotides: TGTGCCAGCAGGATTGCCAGGCAGAACACTGAAGCTTTCTTT. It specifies CASRIARQNTEAFF.

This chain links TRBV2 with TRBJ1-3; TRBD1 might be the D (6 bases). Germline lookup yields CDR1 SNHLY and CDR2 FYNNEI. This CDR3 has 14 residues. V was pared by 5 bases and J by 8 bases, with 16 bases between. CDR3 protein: CASSYGQKQDTIYF. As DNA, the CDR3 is TGTGCCAGCAGTTACGGACAGAAACAGGACACCATATATTTT.

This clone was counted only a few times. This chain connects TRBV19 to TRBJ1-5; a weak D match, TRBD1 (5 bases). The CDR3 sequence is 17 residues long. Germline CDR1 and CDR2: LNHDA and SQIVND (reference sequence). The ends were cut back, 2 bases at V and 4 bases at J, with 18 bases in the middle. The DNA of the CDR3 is TGTGCCAGTAGTATACGGGAGGGTGGGGGAGCAAATCAGCCCCAGCATTTT. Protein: CASSIREGGGANQPQHF.

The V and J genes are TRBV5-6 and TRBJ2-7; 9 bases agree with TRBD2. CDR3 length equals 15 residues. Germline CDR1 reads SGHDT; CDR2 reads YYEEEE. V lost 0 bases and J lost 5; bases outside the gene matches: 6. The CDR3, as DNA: TGTGCCAGCAGCTTGGGGTTGCGGGAGGGGGACGAGCAGTACTTC. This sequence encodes CASSLGLREGDEQYF.

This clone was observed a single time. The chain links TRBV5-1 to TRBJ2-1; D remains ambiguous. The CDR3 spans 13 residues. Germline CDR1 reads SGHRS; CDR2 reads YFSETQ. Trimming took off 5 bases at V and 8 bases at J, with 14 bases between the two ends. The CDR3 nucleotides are TGCGCCAGCAGTCTCGAAAGGGTCTATGAGCAGTTCTTC. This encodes CASSLERVYEQFF.

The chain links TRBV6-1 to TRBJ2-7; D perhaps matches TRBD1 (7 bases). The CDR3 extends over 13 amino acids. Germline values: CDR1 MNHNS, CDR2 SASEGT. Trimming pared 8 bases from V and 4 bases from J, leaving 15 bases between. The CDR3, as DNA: TGTGCCAGCGGATACAGGGGAGGTTACGAGCAGTACTTC. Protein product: CASGYRGGYEQYF.

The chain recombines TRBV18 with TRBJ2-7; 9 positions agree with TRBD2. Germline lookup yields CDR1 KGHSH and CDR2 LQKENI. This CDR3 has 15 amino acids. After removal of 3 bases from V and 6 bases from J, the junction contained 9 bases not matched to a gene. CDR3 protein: CASSPLGLASAEQYF. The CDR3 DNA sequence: TGTGCCAGCTCACCCCTGGGACTAGCATCGGCCGAGCAGTACTTC.

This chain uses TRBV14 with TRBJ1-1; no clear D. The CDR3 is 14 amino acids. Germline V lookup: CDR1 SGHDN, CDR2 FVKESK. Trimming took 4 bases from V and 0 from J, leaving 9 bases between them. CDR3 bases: TGTGCCAGCAGCCGCGCATACTTGAACACTGAAGCTTTCTTT. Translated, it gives CASSRAYLNTEAFF.

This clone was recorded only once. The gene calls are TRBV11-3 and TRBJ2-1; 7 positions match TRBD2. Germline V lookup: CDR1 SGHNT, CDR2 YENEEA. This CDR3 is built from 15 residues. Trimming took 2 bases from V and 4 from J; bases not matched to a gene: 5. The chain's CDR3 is CASSLFGEGYNEQFF. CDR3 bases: TGTGCCAGCAGCTTATTCGGGGAGGGATACAATGAGCAGTTCTTC.

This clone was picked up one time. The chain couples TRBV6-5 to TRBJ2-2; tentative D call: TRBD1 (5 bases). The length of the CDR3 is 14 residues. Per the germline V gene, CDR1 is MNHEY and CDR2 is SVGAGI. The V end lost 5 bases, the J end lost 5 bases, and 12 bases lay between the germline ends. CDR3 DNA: TGTGCCAGCAGTGGGCACAGGTCGACCGGGGAGCTGTTTTTT. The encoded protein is CASSGHRSTGELFF.

The CDR3, as DNA: TGCAGCGCTGAGACCGGGACTAGCTACGAGCAGTACTTC. Translating gives CSAETGTSYEQYF. This chain connects TRBV29-1 to TRBJ2-7; 8 bases fit TRBD2. Germline trimming cut 7 bases from V and 3 bases from J; bases unmatched to any gene: 8. Looked up from germline, CDR1 is SQVTM and CDR2 is ANQGSEA. The CDR3 is 13 amino acids.

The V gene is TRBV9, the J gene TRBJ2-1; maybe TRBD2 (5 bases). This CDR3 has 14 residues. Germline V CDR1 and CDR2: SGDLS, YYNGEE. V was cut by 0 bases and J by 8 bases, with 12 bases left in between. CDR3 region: CASSVEWAGDEQFF. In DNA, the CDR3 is TGTGCCAGCAGCGTAGAGTGGGCCGGGGATGAGCAGTTCTTC.

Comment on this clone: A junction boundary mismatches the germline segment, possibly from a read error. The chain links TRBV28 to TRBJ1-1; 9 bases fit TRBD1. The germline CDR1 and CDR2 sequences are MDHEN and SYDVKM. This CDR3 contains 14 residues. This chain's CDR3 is CASSNRGLKTEAFF. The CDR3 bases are TGTGCCAGCAGTAACAGGGGGCTGAAGACTGAAGCTTTCTTT.

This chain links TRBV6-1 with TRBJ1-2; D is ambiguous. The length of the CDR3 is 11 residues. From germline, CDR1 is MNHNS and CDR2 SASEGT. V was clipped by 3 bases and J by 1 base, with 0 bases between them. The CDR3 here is CASSDNYGYTF. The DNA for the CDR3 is TGTGCCAGCAGTGATAACTATGGCTACACCTTC.

In DNA, the CDR3 is TGTGCCAGCAGCTTAGAGAACGAGCCCCAGCATTTT. It specifies CASSLENEPQHF. The gene calls are TRBV7-9 and TRBJ1-5, with D unclear. The length of the CDR3 is 12 residues. V was shortened by 1 base and J by 8 bases, with 6 bases between the two germline ends. Germline values: CDR1 SEHNR, CDR2 FQNEAQ (reference sequence).

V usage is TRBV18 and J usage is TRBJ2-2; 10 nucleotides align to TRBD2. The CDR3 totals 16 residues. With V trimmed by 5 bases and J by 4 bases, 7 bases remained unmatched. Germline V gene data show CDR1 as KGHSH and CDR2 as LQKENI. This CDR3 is CASSNWLAGATGELFF. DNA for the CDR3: TGTGCCAGCTCAAACTGGCTAGCGGGAGCCACCGGGGAGCTGTTTTTT.

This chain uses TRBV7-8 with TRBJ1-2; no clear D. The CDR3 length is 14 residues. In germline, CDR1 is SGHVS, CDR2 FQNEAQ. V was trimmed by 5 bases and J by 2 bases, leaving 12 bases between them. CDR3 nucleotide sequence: TGTGCCAGCAGCAATAACAGCCCGAACTATGGCTACACCTTC. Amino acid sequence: CASSNNSPNYGYTF.

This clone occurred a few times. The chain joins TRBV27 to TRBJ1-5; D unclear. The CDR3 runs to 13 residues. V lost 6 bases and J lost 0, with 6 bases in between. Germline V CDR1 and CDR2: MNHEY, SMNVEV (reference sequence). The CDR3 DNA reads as TGTGCCAGCAGGGGTAATAGCAATCAGCCCCAGCATTTT. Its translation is CASRGNSNQPQHF.

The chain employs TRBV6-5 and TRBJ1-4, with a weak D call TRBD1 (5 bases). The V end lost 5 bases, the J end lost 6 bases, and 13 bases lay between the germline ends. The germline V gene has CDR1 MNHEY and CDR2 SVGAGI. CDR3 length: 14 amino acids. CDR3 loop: CASSPGTADEKLFF. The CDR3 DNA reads TGTGCCAGCAGTCCGGGGACTGCCGATGAAAAACTGTTTTTT.

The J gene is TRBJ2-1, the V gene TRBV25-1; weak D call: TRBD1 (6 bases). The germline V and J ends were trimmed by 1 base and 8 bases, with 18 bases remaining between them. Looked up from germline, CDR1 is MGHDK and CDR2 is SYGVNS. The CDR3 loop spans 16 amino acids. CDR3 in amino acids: CASSELGRGSTYEQFF. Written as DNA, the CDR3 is TGTGCCAGCAGTGAATTGGGCAGGGGCTCCACGTATGAGCAGTTCTTC.